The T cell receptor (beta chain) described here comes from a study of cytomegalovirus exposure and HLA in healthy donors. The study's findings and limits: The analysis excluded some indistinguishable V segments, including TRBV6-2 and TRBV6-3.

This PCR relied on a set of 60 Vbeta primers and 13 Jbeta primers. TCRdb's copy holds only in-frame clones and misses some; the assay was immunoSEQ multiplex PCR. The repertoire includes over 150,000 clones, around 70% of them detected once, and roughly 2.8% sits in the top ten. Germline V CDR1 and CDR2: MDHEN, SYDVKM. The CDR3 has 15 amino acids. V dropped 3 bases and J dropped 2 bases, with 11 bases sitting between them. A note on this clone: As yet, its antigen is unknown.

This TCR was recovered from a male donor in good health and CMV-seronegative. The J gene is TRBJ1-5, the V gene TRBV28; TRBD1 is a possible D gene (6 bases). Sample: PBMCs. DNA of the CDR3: TGTGCCAGCAGTTTCCGACAGGTTGGCAATCAGCCCCAGCATTTT. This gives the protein CASSFRQVGNQPQHF. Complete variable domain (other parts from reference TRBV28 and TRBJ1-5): DVKVTQSSRYLVKRTGEKVFLECVQDMDHENMFWYRQDPGLGLRLIYFSYDVKMKEKGDIPEGYSVSREKKERFSLILESASTNQTSMYLCASSFRQVGNQPQHFGDGTRLSIL.